The clone carrying this T cell receptor beta chain was counted many times. The antigen is not known. This sample stems from a study of neurological immune-mediated disorders. Study-wide points: Falling below healthy controls, multiple sclerosis showed the least TCR clonal expansion, while HTLV-1-associated myelopathy showed the most.

In germline, CDR1 is MNHNY, CDR2 SVGAGI (reference sequence). The CDR3 length is 17 residues. With V trimmed by 5 bases and J by 3 bases, 13 bases remained unmatched. From 15-18 subjects, over 180 million TCR-beta sequences were obtained in each sequencing run. MiXCR, run by TCRdb on the 5' RACE reads, gives a single entry per CDR3 protein. Altogether 77,000 or so distinct CDR3 sequences are present, approximately 9.4% being singletons, with the ten largest covering less than 2%. This chain joins TRBV6-6 and TRBJ1-5, with 7 bases aligning to TRBD1. The sequenced material came from PBMCs. The TCR comes from a man aged 50 to 60 in good health. CDR3 loop: CASSQLTPGTVNQPQHF. Here the CDR3 DNA reads TGTGCCAGCAGTCAATTAACTCCCGGGACAGTCAATCAGCCCCAGCATTTT.